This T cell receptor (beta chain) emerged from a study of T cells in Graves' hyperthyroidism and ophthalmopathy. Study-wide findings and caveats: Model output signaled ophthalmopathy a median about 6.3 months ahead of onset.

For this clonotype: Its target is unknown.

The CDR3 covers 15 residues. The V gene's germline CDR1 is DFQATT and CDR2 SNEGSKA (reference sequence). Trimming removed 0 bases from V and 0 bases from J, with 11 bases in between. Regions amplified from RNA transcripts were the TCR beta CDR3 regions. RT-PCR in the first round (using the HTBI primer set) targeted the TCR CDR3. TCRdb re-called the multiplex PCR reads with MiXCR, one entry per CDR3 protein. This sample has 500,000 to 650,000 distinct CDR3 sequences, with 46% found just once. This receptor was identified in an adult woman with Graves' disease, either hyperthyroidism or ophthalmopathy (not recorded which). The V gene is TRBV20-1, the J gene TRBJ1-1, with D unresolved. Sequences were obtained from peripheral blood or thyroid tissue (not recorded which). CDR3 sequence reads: CSARDAAFMNTEAFF. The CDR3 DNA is TGCAGTGCTAGAGATGCAGCTTTCATGAACACTGAAGCTTTCTTT.